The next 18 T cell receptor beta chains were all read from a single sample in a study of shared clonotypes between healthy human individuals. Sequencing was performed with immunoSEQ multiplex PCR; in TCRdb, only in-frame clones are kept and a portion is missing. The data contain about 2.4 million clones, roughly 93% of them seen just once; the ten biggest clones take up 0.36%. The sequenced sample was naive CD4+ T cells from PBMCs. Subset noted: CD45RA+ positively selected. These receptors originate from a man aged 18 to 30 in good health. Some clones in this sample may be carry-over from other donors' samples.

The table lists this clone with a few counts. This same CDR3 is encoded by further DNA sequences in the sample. CDR3 protein: CASSLDRSTDTQYF. CDR3 in DNA: TGCGCCAGCAGCTTGGACAGGAGCACAGATACGCAGTATTTT. V is TRBV5-1 and J is TRBJ2-3; TRBD1 might be the D (5 bases). The germline CDR1 and CDR2 sequences are SGHRS and YFSETQ. Trimming removed 0 bases at V and 0 bases at J, with 5 bases between. The CDR3 consists of 14 residues.

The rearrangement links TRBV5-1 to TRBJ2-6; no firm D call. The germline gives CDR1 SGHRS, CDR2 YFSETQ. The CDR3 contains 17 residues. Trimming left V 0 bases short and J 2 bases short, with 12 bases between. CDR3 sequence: CASSLAGFKAGANVLTF. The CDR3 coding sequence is TGCGCCAGCAGCTTGGCCGGGTTTAAGGCTGGGGCCAACGTCCTGACTTTC.

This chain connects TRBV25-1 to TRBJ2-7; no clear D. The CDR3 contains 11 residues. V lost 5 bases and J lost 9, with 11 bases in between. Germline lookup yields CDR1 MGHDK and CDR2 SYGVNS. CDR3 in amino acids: CASSLEKGQYF. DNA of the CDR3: TGTGCCAGCAGTCTAGAGAAAGGGCAGTACTTC.

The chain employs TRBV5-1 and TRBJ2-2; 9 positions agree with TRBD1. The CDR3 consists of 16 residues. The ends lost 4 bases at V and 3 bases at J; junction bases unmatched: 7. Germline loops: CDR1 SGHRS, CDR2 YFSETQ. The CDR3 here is CASSVGQGIDTGELFF. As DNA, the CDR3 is TGCGCCAGCAGCGTCGGACAGGGGATTGACACCGGGGAGCTGTTTTTT.

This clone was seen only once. CDR3 DNA sequence: TGTGCCAGCAGTCCACGGACGGTCCGGGAGACCCAGTACTTC. Encoded protein: CASSPRTVRETQYF. V usage is TRBV27 and J usage is TRBJ2-5; D remains ambiguous. The CDR3 covers 14 residues. Trimming shortened V by 5 bases and J by 5 bases, and 15 bases separated the two germline ends. Germline loops: CDR1 MNHEY, CDR2 SMNVEV (reference sequence).

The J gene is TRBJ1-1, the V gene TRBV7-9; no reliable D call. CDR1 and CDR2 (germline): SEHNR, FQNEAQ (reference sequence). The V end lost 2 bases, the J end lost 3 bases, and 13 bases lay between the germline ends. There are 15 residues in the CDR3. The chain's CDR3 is CASSLTMNLDTEAFF. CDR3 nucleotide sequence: TGTGCCAGCAGCTTAACCATGAATCTGGACACTGAAGCTTTCTTT.

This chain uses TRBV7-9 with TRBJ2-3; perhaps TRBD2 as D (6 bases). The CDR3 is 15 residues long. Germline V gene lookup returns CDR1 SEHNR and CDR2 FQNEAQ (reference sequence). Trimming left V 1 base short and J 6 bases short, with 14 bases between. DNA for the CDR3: TGTGCCAGCAGCTTAGGATCGGGGGTTGAGGATACGCAGTATTTT. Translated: CASSLGSGVEDTQYF.

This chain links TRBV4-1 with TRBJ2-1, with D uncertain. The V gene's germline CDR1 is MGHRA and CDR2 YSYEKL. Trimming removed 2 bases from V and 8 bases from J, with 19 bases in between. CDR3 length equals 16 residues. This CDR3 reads CASSQNPSKEWDEQFF. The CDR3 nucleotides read TGCGCCAGCAGCCAAAACCCTAGTAAGGAGTGGGATGAGCAGTTCTTC.

The CDR3 DNA sequence: TGTGCCAGCAGTTTACTAGCGGAGACCACAGATACGCAGTATTTT. Translation: CASSLLAETTDTQYF. The rearrangement links TRBV28 to TRBJ2-3, with 7 bases fitting TRBD2. V dropped 2 bases and J dropped 2; count of bases not matched to a gene: 4. This CDR3 is built from 15 residues. CDR1 MDHEN and CDR2 SYDVKM come from the germline V gene. The full variable domain, in which reference TRBV28 and TRBJ2-3 provide the parts outside the CDR3, is DVKVTQSSRYLVKRTGEKVFLECVQDMDHENMFWYRQDPGLGLRLIYFSYDVKMKEKGDIPEGYSVSREKKERFSLILESASTNQTSMYLCASSLLAETTDTQYFGPGTRLTVL.

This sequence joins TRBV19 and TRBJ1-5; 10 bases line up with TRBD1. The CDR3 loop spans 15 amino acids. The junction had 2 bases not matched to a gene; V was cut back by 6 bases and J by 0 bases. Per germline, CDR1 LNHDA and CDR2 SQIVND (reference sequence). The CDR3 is CASSGTGDSNQPQHF. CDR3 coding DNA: TGTGCCAGTAGCGGGACAGGGGATAGCAATCAGCCCCAGCATTTT.

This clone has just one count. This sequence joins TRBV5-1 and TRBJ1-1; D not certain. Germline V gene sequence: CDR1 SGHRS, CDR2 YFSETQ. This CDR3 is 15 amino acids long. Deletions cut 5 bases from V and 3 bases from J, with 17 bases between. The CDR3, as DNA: TGCGCCAGCAGTCCTGGACGTACCGGGGACACTGAAGCTTTCTTT. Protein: CASSPGRTGDTEAFF.

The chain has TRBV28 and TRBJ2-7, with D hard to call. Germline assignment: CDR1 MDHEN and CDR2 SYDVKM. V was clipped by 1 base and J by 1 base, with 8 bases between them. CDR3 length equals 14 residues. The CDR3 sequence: CASSLYGQSYEQYF. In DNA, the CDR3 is TGTGCCAGCAGTTTATATGGGCAGTCCTACGAGCAGTACTTC.

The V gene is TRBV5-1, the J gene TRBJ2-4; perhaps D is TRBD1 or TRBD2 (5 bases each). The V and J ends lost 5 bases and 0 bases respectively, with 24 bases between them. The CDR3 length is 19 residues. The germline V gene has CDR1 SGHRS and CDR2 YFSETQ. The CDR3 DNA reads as TGCGCCAGCAGTCAAGACTCCCGCTGGGGGTCGCTAGCCAAAAACATTCAGTACTTC. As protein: CASSQDSRWGSLAKNIQYF.

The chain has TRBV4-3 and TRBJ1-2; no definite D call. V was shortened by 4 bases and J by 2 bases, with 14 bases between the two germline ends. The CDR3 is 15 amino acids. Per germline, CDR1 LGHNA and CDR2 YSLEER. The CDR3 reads CASSRLHDGNYGYTF. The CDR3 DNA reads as TGCGCCAGCAGCCGCCTACATGACGGGAACTATGGCTACACCTTC.

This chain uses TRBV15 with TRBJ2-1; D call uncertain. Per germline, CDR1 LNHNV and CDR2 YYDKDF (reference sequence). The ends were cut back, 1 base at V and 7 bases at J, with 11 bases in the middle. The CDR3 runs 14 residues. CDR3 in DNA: TGTGCCACCAGCAGAGCGCTACCTCCTAATGAGCAGTTCTTC. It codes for CATSRALPPNEQFF.

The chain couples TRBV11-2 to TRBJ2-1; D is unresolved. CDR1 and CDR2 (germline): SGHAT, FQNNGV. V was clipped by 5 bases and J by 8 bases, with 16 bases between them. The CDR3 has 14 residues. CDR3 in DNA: TGTGCCAGCAGCCTCCCTGGACGGATGGATGAGCAGTTCTTC. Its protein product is CASSLPGRMDEQFF.

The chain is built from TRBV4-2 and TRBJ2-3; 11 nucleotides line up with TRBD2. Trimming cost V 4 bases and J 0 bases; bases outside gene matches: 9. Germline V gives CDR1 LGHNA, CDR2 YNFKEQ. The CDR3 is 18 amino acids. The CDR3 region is CASSRSLGTSGSTDTQYF. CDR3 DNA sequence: TGTGCCAGCAGCCGATCTCTAGGGACTAGCGGTAGCACAGATACGCAGTATTTT.

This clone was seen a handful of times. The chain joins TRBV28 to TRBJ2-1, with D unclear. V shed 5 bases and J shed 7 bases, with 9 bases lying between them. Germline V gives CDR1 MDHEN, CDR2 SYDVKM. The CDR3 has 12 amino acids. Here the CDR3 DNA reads TGTGCCAGCAGTGCCCTAGGAAATGAGCAGTTCTTC. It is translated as CASSALGNEQFF.